Following are 10 T cell receptor beta chains from one sample sequenced in a study of identical twins. TCRdb re-called the 5' RACE reads through MiXCR, storing one row per CDR3 protein. Of 200,000 to 300,000 distinct CDR3 sequences listed, 10% are singletons. Sequencing was carried out using memory T cells sorted from blood. The receptors stem from a man in his fifties or sixties in good health.

This clonotype was seen ten or more times. This chain uses TRBV4-1 with TRBJ2-5; 7 bases are a match to TRBD2. Per the germline V gene, CDR1 is MGHRA and CDR2 is YSYEKL. The ends lost 2 bases at V and 4 bases at J; junction bases unmatched: 1. This CDR3 has 13 residues. The CDR3 bases are TGCGCCAGCAGCCAAACGGGGGGAGAGACCCAGTACTTC. This encodes CASSQTGGETQYF.

This clonotype was detected many times. The rearrangement uses TRBV4-2 and TRBJ2-5; 9 bases are shared with TRBD1. Germline V lookup: CDR1 LGHNA, CDR2 YNFKEQ. V shed 1 base, J shed 4 bases, and the junction held 4 bases outside the gene matches. This CDR3 spans 15 amino acids. CDR3 nucleotide sequence: TGTGCCAGCAGCCAAGTTGGGACAGGGAGAGAGACCCAGTACTTC. It is translated as CASSQVGTGRETQYF.

There are many counts of this clonotype. The chain joins TRBV12-3 or TRBV12-4 to TRBJ1-3, with TRBD1 identical over 9 bases. The V gene end was trimmed by 6 bases and the J gene end by 4 bases; junction bases not matched to a gene: 10. The CDR3 spans 16 residues. CDR3 bases: TGTGCCAGCAGCCCCTGGGACAGGGTATCAGGAAACACCATATATTTT. Protein sequence: CASSPWDRVSGNTIYF.

This clonotype was seen at least ten times. This chain connects TRBV9 to TRBJ1-1; tentative D call: TRBD1 (6 bases). Germline CDR1 reads SGDLS; CDR2 reads YYNGEE. Trimming pared 4 bases from V and 4 bases from J, leaving 14 bases between. The CDR3 has 14 residues. CDR3 amino acids: CASSPQGGGTEAFF. The CDR3, as DNA: TGTGCCAGCAGCCCGCAGGGAGGGGGCACTGAAGCTTTCTTT.

This clonotype was counted at least ten times. The gene calls are TRBV20-1 and TRBJ2-7, with D unclear. This CDR3 comprises 13 residues. Trimming took off 3 bases at V and 4 bases at J, with 13 bases between the two ends. Per the germline V gene, CDR1 is DFQATT and CDR2 is SNEGSKA (reference sequence). This CDR3 reads CSASGPDHYEQYF. The CDR3 DNA follows: TGCAGTGCTAGCGGTCCGGACCATTACGAGCAGTACTTC.

This chain uses TRBV19 with TRBJ1-4; tentatively, D is TRBD1 (5 bases). Deletions cut 10 bases from V and 0 bases from J, with 24 bases between. CDR1 and CDR2 (germline): LNHDA, SQIVND (reference sequence). The CDR3 has 18 residues. The CDR3 sequence: CAIPAEGLLPSTNEKLFF. The CDR3 DNA sequence: TGTGCCATACCGGCGGAGGGGCTACTTCCTTCAACTAATGAAAAACTGTTTTTT.

In its sample, this clonotype was seen a few times. This chain joins TRBV20-1 and TRBJ1-1; D uncertain. Trimming cost V 1 base and J 3 bases, with 9 bases left between them. The CDR3 totals 13 residues. Germline values: CDR1 DFQATT, CDR2 SNEGSKA (reference sequence). The CDR3 here is CSARVAWDTEAFF. CDR3 sequence (DNA): TGCAGTGCTAGAGTTGCCTGGGACACTGAAGCTTTCTTT.

This clonotype was detected only a few times. The chain employs TRBV19 and TRBJ1-2; possible D gene TRBD1, 5 bases. V shed 4 bases and J shed 0 bases, with 12 bases lying between them. Germline assignment: CDR1 LNHDA and CDR2 SQIVND (reference sequence). CDR3 length: 15 amino acids. As DNA, the CDR3 is TGTGCCAGTAGTAGCCAGGGCCGAGCTAACTATGGCTACACCTTC. As protein: CASSSQGRANYGYTF.

This clonotype was recorded at least ten times. This chain uses TRBV6-1 with TRBJ2-3; D is perhaps TRBD2 (6 bases). V lost 6 bases and J 2 bases, leaving 12 bases between the germline ends. Germline assignment: CDR1 MNHNS and CDR2 SASEGT. This CDR3 region has 14 residues. CDR3 bases: TGTGCCAGCAGATCGGGAGCTGACACAGATACGCAGTATTTT. Amino acid sequence: CASRSGADTDTQYF.

V is TRBV7-2 and J is TRBJ2-2; TRBD2 agrees at 8 bases. CDR1 and CDR2 (germline): SGHTA, FQGNSA. The CDR3 extends over 15 amino acids. Unmatched junction bases numbered 6, after V lost 4 bases and J lost 5 bases. CDR3 sequence reads: CASSWQAGGTGELFF. The DNA for the CDR3 is TGTGCCAGCAGCTGGCAGGCGGGAGGTACCGGGGAGCTGTTTTTT.